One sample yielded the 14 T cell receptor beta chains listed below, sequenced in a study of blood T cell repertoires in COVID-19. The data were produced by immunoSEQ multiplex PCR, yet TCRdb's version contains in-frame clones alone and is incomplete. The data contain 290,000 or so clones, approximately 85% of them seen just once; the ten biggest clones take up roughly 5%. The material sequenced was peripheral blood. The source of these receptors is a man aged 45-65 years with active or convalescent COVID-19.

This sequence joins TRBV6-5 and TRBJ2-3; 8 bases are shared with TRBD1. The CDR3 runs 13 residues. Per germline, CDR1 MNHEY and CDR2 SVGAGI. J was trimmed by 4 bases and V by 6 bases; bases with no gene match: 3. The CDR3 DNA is TGTGCCAGCAGCCGACAGGGGCCAGATACGCAGTATTTT. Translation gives CASSRQGPDTQYF.

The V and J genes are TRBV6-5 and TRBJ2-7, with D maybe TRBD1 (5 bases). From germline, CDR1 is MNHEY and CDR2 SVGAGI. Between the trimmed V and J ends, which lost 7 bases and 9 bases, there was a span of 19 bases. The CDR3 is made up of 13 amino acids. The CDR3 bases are TGTGCCAGCAATCAGGGTCCCGCCGGAGTGCAGTACTTC. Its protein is CASNQGPAGVQYF.

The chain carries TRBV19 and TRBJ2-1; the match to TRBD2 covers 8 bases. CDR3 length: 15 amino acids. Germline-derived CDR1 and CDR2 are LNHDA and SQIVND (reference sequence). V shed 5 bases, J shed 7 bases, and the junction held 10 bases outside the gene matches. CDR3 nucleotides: TGTGCCAGTAGTCCCTACCCGGGACTAGGAAATGAGCAGTTCTTC. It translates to CASSPYPGLGNEQFF. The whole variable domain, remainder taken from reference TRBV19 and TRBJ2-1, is DGGITQSPKYLFRKEGQNVTLSCEQNLNHDAMYWYRQDPGQGLRLIYYSQIVNDFQKGDIAEGYSVSREKKESFPLTVTSAQKNPTAFYLCASSPYPGLGNEQFFGPGTRLTVL.

Written as DNA, the CDR3 is TGTGCCATCAGTGACTACCAAGAGACCCAGTACTTC. Translating gives CAISDYQETQYF. The V gene is TRBV10-3, the J gene TRBJ2-5; D is ambiguous. CDR3 length equals 12 residues. V was cut by 3 bases and J by 0 bases, with 2 bases left in between. Germline CDR1 reads ENHRY; CDR2 reads SYGVKD.

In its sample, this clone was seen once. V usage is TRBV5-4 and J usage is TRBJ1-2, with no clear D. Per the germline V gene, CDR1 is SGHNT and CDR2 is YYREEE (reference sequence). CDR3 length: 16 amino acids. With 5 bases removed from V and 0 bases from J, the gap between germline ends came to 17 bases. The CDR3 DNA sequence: TGTGCCAGCAGTCCGGACGGGAACACCGCTAACTATGGCTACACCTTC. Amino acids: CASSPDGNTANYGYTF.

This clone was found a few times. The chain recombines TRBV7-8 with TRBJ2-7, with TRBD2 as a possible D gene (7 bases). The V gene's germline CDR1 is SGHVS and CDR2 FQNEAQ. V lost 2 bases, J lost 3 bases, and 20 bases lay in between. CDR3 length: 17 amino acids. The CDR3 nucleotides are TGTGCCAGCAGCTTAAAGGGGGGGACACATCTAATCTACGAGCAGTACTTC. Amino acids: CASSLKGGTHLIYEQYF.

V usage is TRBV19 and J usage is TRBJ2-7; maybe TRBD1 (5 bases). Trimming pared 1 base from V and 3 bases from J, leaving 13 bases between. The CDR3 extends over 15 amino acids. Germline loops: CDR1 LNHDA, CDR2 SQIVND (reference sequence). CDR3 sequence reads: CASSIASGSDYEQYF. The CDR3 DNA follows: TGTGCCAGTAGTATAGCTTCAGGGTCGGACTACGAGCAGTACTTC.

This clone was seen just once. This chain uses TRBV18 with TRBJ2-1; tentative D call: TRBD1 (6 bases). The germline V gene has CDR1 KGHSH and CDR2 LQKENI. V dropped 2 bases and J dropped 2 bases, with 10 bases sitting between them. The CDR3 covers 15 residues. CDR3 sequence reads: CASSPNGQTYNEQFF. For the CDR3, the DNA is TGTGCCAGCTCACCAAATGGACAGACCTACAATGAGCAGTTCTTC.

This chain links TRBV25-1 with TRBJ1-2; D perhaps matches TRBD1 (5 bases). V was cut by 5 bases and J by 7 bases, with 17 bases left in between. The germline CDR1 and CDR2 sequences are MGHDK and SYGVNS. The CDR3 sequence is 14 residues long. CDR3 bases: TGTGCCAGCAGTTACCCGGAAAGGGGTAGTGGCTACACCTTC. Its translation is CASSYPERGSGYTF.

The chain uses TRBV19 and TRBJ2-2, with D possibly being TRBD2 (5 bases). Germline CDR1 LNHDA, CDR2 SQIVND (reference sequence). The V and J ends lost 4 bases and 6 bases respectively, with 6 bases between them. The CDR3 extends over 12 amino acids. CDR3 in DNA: TGTGCCAGTAGTAGGACTCCCGGGGAGCTGTTTTTT. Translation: CASSRTPGELFF.

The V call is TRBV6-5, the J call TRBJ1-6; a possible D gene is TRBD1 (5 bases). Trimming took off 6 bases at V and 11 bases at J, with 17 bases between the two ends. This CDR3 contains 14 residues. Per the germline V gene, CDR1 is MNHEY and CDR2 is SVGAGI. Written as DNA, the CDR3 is TGTGCCAGCAGAGTGACGGGGGTAGGGACACCCCTCCACTTT. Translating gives CASRVTGVGTPLHF.

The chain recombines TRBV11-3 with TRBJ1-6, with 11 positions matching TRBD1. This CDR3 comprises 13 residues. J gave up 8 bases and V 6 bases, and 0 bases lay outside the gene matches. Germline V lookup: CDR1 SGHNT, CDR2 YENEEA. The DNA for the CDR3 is TGTGCCAGCAGGGGACAGGGGGATTCACCCCTCCACTTT. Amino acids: CASRGQGDSPLHF.

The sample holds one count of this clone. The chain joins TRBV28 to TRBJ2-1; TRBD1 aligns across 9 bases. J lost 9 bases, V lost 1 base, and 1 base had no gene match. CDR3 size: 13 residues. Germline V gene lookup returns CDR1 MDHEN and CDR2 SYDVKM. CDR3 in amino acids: CASSLLQGAEQFF. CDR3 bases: TGTGCCAGCAGTTTATTACAGGGGGCTGAGCAGTTCTTC.

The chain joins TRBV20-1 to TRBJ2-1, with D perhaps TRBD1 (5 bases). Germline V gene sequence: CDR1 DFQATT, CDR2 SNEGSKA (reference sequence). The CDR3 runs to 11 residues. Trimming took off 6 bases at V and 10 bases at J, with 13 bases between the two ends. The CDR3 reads CSAAGAGEQFF. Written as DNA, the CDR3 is TGCAGTGCGGCAGGTGCAGGGGAGCAGTTCTTC.